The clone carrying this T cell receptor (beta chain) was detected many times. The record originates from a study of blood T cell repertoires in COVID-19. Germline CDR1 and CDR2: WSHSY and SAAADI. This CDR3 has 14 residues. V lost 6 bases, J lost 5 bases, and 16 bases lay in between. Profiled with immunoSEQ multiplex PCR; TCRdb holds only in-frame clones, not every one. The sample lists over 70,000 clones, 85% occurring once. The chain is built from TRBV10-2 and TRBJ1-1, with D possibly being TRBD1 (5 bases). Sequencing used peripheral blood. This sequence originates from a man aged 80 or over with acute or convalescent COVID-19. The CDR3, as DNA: TGCGCCAGCAGAATAAGACAGAACCCAACTGAAGCTTTCTTT. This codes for CASRIRQNPTEAFF.